The 32 T cell receptor beta chains reported below all come from one sample, sequenced in a study of blood T cell repertoires in COVID-19. Using immunoSEQ multiplex PCR, the repertoire was profiled, and TCRdb retains in-frame clones only, with some absent. Among under 300,000 clones listed, about 90% were seen once. Material for sequencing was PBMCs or T cells enriched from blood (not recorded which). The receptor source for this set is a woman aged 18-29 years who had recovered from COVID-19.

This chain joins TRBV5-1 and TRBJ2-7; 9 nucleotides agree with TRBD1. The V and J ends lost 0 bases and 9 bases, in that order; junction bases with no gene match: 4. There are 13 residues in the CDR3. CDR1 and CDR2 (germline): SGHRS, YFSETQ. The CDR3 bases are TGCGCCAGCAGCTTGGGGGACAGGGCCGCGCAGTACTTC. This encodes CASSLGDRAAQYF.

The V and J genes are TRBV5-1 and TRBJ2-7, with 7 bases identical to TRBD2. CDR1 SGHRS and CDR2 YFSETQ come from the germline V gene. The CDR3 extends over 16 amino acids. V trimming: 4 bases; J trimming: 3 bases; junction bases outside the gene matches: 13. CDR3 DNA sequence: TGCGCCAGCAGCACCGGGGGGACTGGGCCCAACTACGAGCAGTACTTC. Translation gives CASSTGGTGPNYEQYF.

The CDR3 is CASSPMGGAGQPQHF. DNA of the CDR3: TGTGCCAGCAGCCCAATGGGGGGGGCGGGTCAGCCCCAGCATTTT. The V and J genes are TRBV11-2 and TRBJ1-5, with a weak D call TRBD1 (6 bases). V was trimmed by 5 bases and J by 6 bases, leaving 17 bases between them. Germline-derived CDR1 and CDR2 are SGHAT and FQNNGV. The CDR3 runs 15 residues.

The chain has TRBV18 and TRBJ1-2, with 8 nucleotides matching TRBD1. This CDR3 has 14 residues. Germline values: CDR1 KGHSH, CDR2 LQKENI. V trimming: 3 bases; J trimming: 4 bases; junction bases outside the gene matches: 4. CDR3 sequence (DNA): TGTGCCAGCTCACCGGGACAGGAAGTCTATGGCTACACCTTC. This gives the protein CASSPGQEVYGYTF. Drawing the rest from reference TRBV18 and TRBJ1-2, the complete variable domain is NAGVMQNPRHLVRRRGQEARLRCSPMKGHSHVYWYRQLPEEGLKFMVYLQKENIIDESGMPKERFSAEFPKEGPSILRIQQVVRGDSAAYFCASSPGQEVYGYTFGSGTRLTVV.

V usage is TRBV19 and J usage is TRBJ1-5; 7 bases fit TRBD1. From germline, CDR1 is LNHDA and CDR2 SQIVND (reference sequence). The junction had 17 bases not matched to a gene; V was cut back by 0 bases and J by 0 bases. The CDR3 covers 21 residues. CDR3 in DNA: TGTGCCAGTAGTATAGATCGGTATCGGGGACAGATTACTTATAGCAATCAGCCCCAGCATTTT. As protein: CASSIDRYRGQITYSNQPQHF.

The rearrangement links TRBV11-3 to TRBJ1-1, with D perhaps matching TRBD1 (5 bases). The V and J ends lost 5 bases and 4 bases respectively, with 14 bases between them. Germline values: CDR1 SGHNT, CDR2 YENEEA. The length of the CDR3 is 14 residues. The DNA of the CDR3 is TGTGCCAGCAGCACACCTGACAGACCCACTGAAGCTTTCTTT. It specifies CASSTPDRPTEAFF.

The chain combines TRBV5-1 with TRBJ1-2, with D perhaps TRBD1 (6 bases). V dropped 5 bases and J dropped 4 bases, with 18 bases sitting between them. This CDR3 spans 15 amino acids. From germline, CDR1 is SGHRS and CDR2 YFSETQ. The CDR3 DNA sequence: TGCGCCAGCAGACCGGAGGGGGGGGCTGGCTATGGCTACACCTTC. This translates into CASRPEGGAGYGYTF.

The rearrangement joins TRBV2 to TRBJ2-1; TRBD2 matches at 15 bases. CDR3 size: 14 residues. Germline V gene sequence: CDR1 SNHLY, CDR2 FYNNEI. The ends lost 6 bases at V and 9 bases at J; junction bases unmatched: 3. The DNA for the CDR3 is TGTGCCAGCAGAGCGGGACTAGCGGGAGGTGAGCAGTTCTTC. It specifies CASRAGLAGGEQFF.

V usage is TRBV9 and J usage is TRBJ2-3; possibly TRBD2 for D (7 bases). The germline V gene encodes CDR1 SGDLS and CDR2 YYNGEE. The CDR3 totals 14 residues. The V end lost 5 bases, the J end lost 1 base, and 11 bases lay between the germline ends. The CDR3 sequence: CASSLRGRTDTQYF. The CDR3 DNA sequence: TGTGCCAGCAGTCTGCGGGGGCGCACAGATACGCAGTATTTT.

V is TRBV2 and J is TRBJ1-1, with TRBD1 as a possible D gene (6 bases). Germline CDR1 reads SNHLY; CDR2 reads FYNNEI. The V end was cut by 9 bases, the J end by 1 base, with 12 bases between. CDR3 length equals 13 residues. CDR3 bases: TGTGCCAGTAAGGGGGAGCAGAACACTGAAGCTTTCTTT. It is translated as CASKGEQNTEAFF.

The chain employs TRBV9 and TRBJ1-3; TRBD1 matches 7 bases. After removal of 3 bases from V and 0 bases from J, the junction contained 6 bases not matched to a gene. The CDR3 spans 16 residues. Germline CDR1 SGDLS, CDR2 YYNGEE. The chain's CDR3 is CASSATGSDSGNTIYF. In nucleotides, the CDR3 is TGTGCCAGCAGCGCGACAGGGTCGGACTCTGGAAACACCATATATTTT.

The V and J genes are TRBV7-2 and TRBJ2-2; 9 bases map to TRBD2. Per the germline V gene, CDR1 is SGHTA and CDR2 is FQGNSA. The CDR3 is 16 amino acids. V lost 2 bases and J lost 7; bases outside the gene matches: 8. The DNA of the CDR3 is TGTGCCAGCAGCTTAAGGGGCGGGAGGGCCGGCGGGGAGCTGTTTTTT. Translating it yields CASSLRGGRAGGELFF.

This clone is medium-sized within its sample. The chain has TRBV6-4 and TRBJ2-3; maybe TRBD2 (7 bases). Per the germline V gene, CDR1 is MRHNA and CDR2 is SNTAGT. With 3 bases removed from V and 2 bases from J, the gap between germline ends came to 9 bases. The CDR3 extends over 14 amino acids. CDR3 loop: CASSEGGATDTQYF. DNA for the CDR3: TGTGCCAGCAGTGAGGGGGGGGCCACAGATACGCAGTATTTT.

The chain recombines TRBV5-4 with TRBJ2-3, with TRBD2 as a possible D gene (6 bases). CDR1 is SGHNT, CDR2 YYREEE, per germline (reference sequence). V was shortened by 1 base and J by 1 base, with 10 bases between the two germline ends. This CDR3 contains 15 residues. The CDR3 region is CASSLSGEGTDTQYF. In nucleotides, the CDR3 is TGTGCCAGCAGCTTGTCGGGAGAGGGCACAGATACGCAGTATTTT.

This chain joins TRBV19 and TRBJ2-7; no firm D call. The CDR3 covers 13 residues. The ends were cut back, 3 bases at V and 1 base at J, with 7 bases in the middle. Germline V gene sequence: CDR1 LNHDA, CDR2 SQIVND (reference sequence). The CDR3 bases are TGTGCCAGTAGTATCGGCGGATCCTACGAGCAGTACTTC. Protein sequence: CASSIGGSYEQYF. The full variable domain, its missing parts supplied by reference TRBV19 and TRBJ2-7, is DGGITQSPKYLFRKEGQNVTLSCEQNLNHDAMYWYRQDPGQGLRLIYYSQIVNDFQKGDIAEGYSVSREKKESFPLTVTSAQKNPTAFYLCASSIGGSYEQYFGPGTRLTVT.

Comments on this clone: The same CDR3 can be traced to other DNA sequences in this sample. The genes are TRBV12-3 or TRBV12-4 and TRBJ2-3; the D is unclear. Trimming pared 6 bases from V and 0 bases from J, leaving 4 bases between. The CDR3 spans 12 residues. The CDR3, as DNA: TGTGCCAGCAGCCCTAGCACAGATACGCAGTATTTT. It is translated as CASSPSTDTQYF.

This clone was seen just once. The chain uses TRBV29-1 and TRBJ2-6; 8 bases line up with TRBD1. This CDR3 has 19 amino acids. Germline assignment: CDR1 SQVTM and CDR2 ANQGSEA. V lost 2 bases and J lost 2; bases outside the gene matches: 14. Written as DNA, the CDR3 is TGCAGCGTTGAAAGTAGGGCAGGGGGCGTTGGTGCTGGGGCCAACGTCCTGACTTTC. This encodes CSVESRAGGVGAGANVLTF.

V usage is TRBV28 and J usage is TRBJ2-1; D not certain. The CDR3 loop spans 17 amino acids. V was clipped by 7 bases and J by 0 bases, with 19 bases between them. Germline-derived CDR1 and CDR2 are MDHEN and SYDVKM. The CDR3 region has the DNA TGTGCCAGCAAACACATGGCGTCCGCTAGCTCCTACAATGAGCAGTTCTTC. Translating it yields CASKHMASASSYNEQFF.

This clone showed up just once. The V call is TRBV2, the J call TRBJ1-3, with 7 nucleotides matching TRBD1. Per germline, CDR1 SNHLY and CDR2 FYNNEI. This CDR3 has 15 residues. The J segment lost 1 base and the V segment lost 6 bases, leaving 6 bases of the junction unmatched. The CDR3 DNA sequence: TGTGCCAGCAGGAAACAGGGGATTTCTGGAAACACCATATATTTT. The encoded protein is CASRKQGISGNTIYF.

The chain has TRBV5-1 and TRBJ1-2; TRBD1 matches 7 bases. Germline CDR1 SGHRS, CDR2 YFSETQ. The CDR3 is 14 residues long. The trim removed 4 bases at V and 10 bases at J, leaving 13 bases unmatched. For the CDR3, the DNA is TGCGCCAGCAGCCCCGGGACAGCCAAGTTTGTCTACACCTTC. It is translated as CASSPGTAKFVYTF.

Of note for this clone: Additional DNA sequences in this sample encode the identical CDR3. This chain links TRBV29-1 with TRBJ2-7; TRBD1 aligns across 9 bases. This CDR3 has 13 amino acids. Germline assignment: CDR1 SQVTM and CDR2 ANQGSEA. V dropped 5 bases and J dropped 1; count of bases not matched to a gene: 3. CDR3 sequence reads: CSVTGGASYEQYF. The DNA for the CDR3 is TGCAGCGTTACAGGGGGCGCGTCCTACGAGCAGTACTTC.

The gene calls are TRBV5-4 and TRBJ2-5, with 8 bases matching TRBD1. This CDR3 has 16 residues. Losses at the gene ends were 2 bases for V and 7 bases for J; bases not matched to a gene: 13. Germline values: CDR1 SGHNT, CDR2 YYREEE (reference sequence). The CDR3 DNA follows: TGTGCCAGCAGCTTAACAGGGGGAGACTTCTCTTGGACCCAGTACTTC. This sequence encodes CASSLTGGDFSWTQYF.

The chain links TRBV7-2 to TRBJ2-3; 9 nucleotides match TRBD2. The CDR3 spans 15 residues. Germline-derived CDR1 and CDR2 are SGHTA and FQGNSA. Trimming cost V 5 bases and J 14 bases; bases outside gene matches: 17. The CDR3 DNA follows: TGTGCCAGCAGCACGATAGCGGGGGCCAGTGAACCCACGTATTTT. Protein: CASSTIAGASEPTYF.

This chain links TRBV28 with TRBJ1-6; tentative D call: TRBD1 (6 bases). Trimming removed 9 bases from V and 5 bases from J, with 11 bases in between. The V gene's germline CDR1 is MDHEN and CDR2 SYDVKM. CDR3 length equals 13 residues. As DNA, the CDR3 is TGTGCCAGTCAGGACAGCAATAATTCACCCCTCCACTTT. Its translation: CASQDSNNSPLHF.

This rearrangement joins TRBV19 to TRBJ1-4, with TRBD1 matching 9 bases. CDR3 length: 15 amino acids. Germline loops: CDR1 LNHDA, CDR2 SQIVND (reference sequence). Trimming removed 6 bases from V and 6 bases from J; junction bases left unmatched: 8. The CDR3 DNA reads as TGTGCCAGTAGCGATTGGACAGGGGCCGATGAAAAACTGTTTTTT. As protein: CASSDWTGADEKLFF. Looking up the rest from reference TRBV19 and TRBJ1-4 gives the full variable domain: DGGITQSPKYLFRKEGQNVTLSCEQNLNHDAMYWYRQDPGQGLRLIYYSQIVNDFQKGDIAEGYSVSREKKESFPLTVTSAQKNPTAFYLCASSDWTGADEKLFFGSGTQLSVL.

The chain combines TRBV9 with TRBJ2-7; 10 bases line up with TRBD1. Germline CDR1 reads SGDLS; CDR2 reads YYNGEE. Trimming cost V 0 bases and J 1 base; bases outside gene matches: 7. The CDR3 extends over 17 amino acids. CDR3 bases: TGTGCCAGCAGCGTAGGCCCCGGGACAGGGGCATCCTACGAGCAGTACTTC. Its protein is CASSVGPGTGASYEQYF.

The chain joins TRBV10-3 to TRBJ2-1; TRBD2 aligns across 10 bases. The CDR3 extends over 13 amino acids. In germline, CDR1 is ENHRY, CDR2 SYGVKD. V lost 5 bases, J lost 11 bases, and 6 bases stayed unmatched. For the CDR3, the DNA is TGTGCCATCAGTTTTAGCGGGAGGTCCAAGCAGTTCTTC. It specifies CAISFSGRSKQFF.

The chain recombines TRBV4-1 with TRBJ2-5; D perhaps matches TRBD2 (6 bases). The germline V gene has CDR1 MGHRA and CDR2 YSYEKL. Between the trimmed V and J ends, which lost 1 base and 7 bases, there was a span of 16 bases. The CDR3 runs 15 residues. Here the CDR3 DNA reads TGCGCCAGCAGCCAAGTCGGAGGGACTCCAGGGACCCAGTACTTC. Translated, it gives CASSQVGGTPGTQYF.

With regard to this clone: An end of the junction differs from the germline gene, which may be a read error. The chain links TRBV19 to TRBJ2-1; TRBD2 is a possible D gene (6 bases). CDR3 length equals 15 residues. CDR1 and CDR2 from the germline V gene are LNHDA and SQIVND (reference sequence). The chain's CDR3 is CASRIAAAGYNEQFF. In nucleotides, the CDR3 is TGTGCCAGTAGGATAGCGGCAGCGGGTTACAATGAGCAGTTCTTC.

The V and J genes are TRBV7-9 and TRBJ1-6; maybe TRBD1 (5 bases). CDR1 SEHNR and CDR2 FQNEAQ come from the germline V gene (reference sequence). V lost 5 bases and J lost 5, with 16 bases in between. The CDR3 sequence is 16 residues long. CDR3 in amino acids: CASSRGSGVHNSPLHF. In DNA, the CDR3 is TGTGCCAGCAGCCGTGGGTCGGGGGTGCATAATTCACCCCTCCACTTT.

The gene calls are TRBV3-1 (or the pseudogene TRBV3-2) and TRBJ2-3; 8 bases map to TRBD2. The CDR3 is 14 residues long. The junction had 1 base not matched to a gene; V was cut back by 4 bases and J by 1 base. The V gene's germline CDR1 is LGHDT and CDR2 YNNKEL (reference sequence). The CDR3 protein is CASSLGLGTDTQYF. The CDR3, as DNA: TGTGCCAGCAGCCTGGGACTAGGCACAGATACGCAGTATTTT.

The CDR3 loop reads CASSSGTESYEQYF. The CDR3 coding sequence is TGTGCCAGCAGCTCTGGGACAGAGTCCTACGAGCAGTACTTC. V usage is TRBV13 and J usage is TRBJ2-7, with 7 bases lining up with TRBD1. The CDR3 consists of 14 residues. The V and J ends lost 4 bases and 1 base, in that order; junction bases with no gene match: 4. Germline loops: CDR1 PRHDT, CDR2 FYEKMQ (reference sequence).